The present T cell receptor beta chain was sequenced within a study of CD8 T cells in ankylosing spondylitis. Germline-derived CDR1 and CDR2 are SGHVS and FQNEAQ. This CDR3 region has 14 residues. V was pared by 7 bases and J by 4 bases, with 16 bases between. Worth noting for this clonotype: Its antigen is unknown.

For TCR beta, libraries came from quantitative 5'-RACE with molecular barcodes. In TCRdb, the 5' RACE reads were re-called with MiXCR into one record per CDR3 protein. The sample yields about 400,000 distinct CDR3 sequences, 20% to 25% seen once. Overall study results and limits: The clones that were linked to disease were reported to be significantly enriched in matched synovial fluid samples from ankylosing spondylitis patients. Fewer than ten highly homologous variants made up a TCR beta motif, and this motif appeared characteristic of ankylosing spondylitis blood. Researchers report that disease-linked clones proved CD8+ and relatively rare in peripheral blood.

Sequencing used blood, either unsorted or a sorted T cell fraction (not recorded which). V is TRBV7-8 and J is TRBJ1-2; possible D gene TRBD1, 5 bases. The source of this sequence is a male donor with ankylosing spondylitis. The CDR3 coding sequence is TGTGCCAGCACCGTAGACGGGGGGTTCTATGGCTACACCTTC. Residues: CASTVDGGFYGYTF.